The T cell receptor beta chain described here comes from a study of beta chain features in type 1 diabetes (dated by TCRdb to the late 2010s). Notes on the research overall: Mean age, gender distribution, total cell number and subset yield did not differ between patients and healthy donors. Across all samples, 107,917,701 sorted cells were examined, and cell number per subset correlated strongly with RNA yield. In the study, recently diagnosed type 1 diabetes patients and matched healthy donors were compared on the TCRB repertoires of their sorted circulating CD4+ T cell subsets. Regulatory and stem cell-like memory subsets were isolated from only 8 patients and 8 healthy donors, whereas naive and central memory subsets came from all 28 donors.

The High Capacity cDNA Reverse Transcription Kit was used to reverse transcribe all of the isolated RNA, meaning that expressed TCRB transcripts were what got sequenced. Deep immunoSEQ sequencing was performed on naive, central memory and regulatory T cell samples, with an average of approximately 4 million total reads per sample. Sorted cells were lysed in RLT buffer, and RNA was extracted using DNase-treated RNeasy Micro or Mini kits according to cell number. To prevent cross-contamination, every cell subset was processed on its own, while patient and healthy donor samples were processed together. TCRB sequences were amplified from cDNA with the immunoSEQ multiplex PCR, producing 87-bp fragments spanning the CDR3 region. Sequencing of the amplicons was performed on the Illumina HiSeq platform. Per the source publication's procedure: Synthetic template baselines were used to correct PCR bias computationally, reads within Hamming distance 2 were collapsed, and singletons that could not be merged were discarded. Reads were aligned against IMGT to assign V, D and J genes, CDR3 length and insertions or deletions at six rearrangement sites. Within each subset, clonotype counts were normalized to sorted cell number, after which true diversity and Gini coefficients were computed with the tcR R package. The overlap coefficient, calculated on TCRB nucleotide sequences, was used to measure repertoire sharing. As a proxy for the pre-selection repertoire, out-of-frame TCRB sequences from naive cells were analyzed. In TCRdb, the immuneACCESS table is reduced to in-frame sequences with V and J assigned. These tables do not hold every clone; where another copy was compared, an unresolved V gene accounts for under half, and the others remain unexplained. Clonal size and the V and J genes are those of that table, whereas D and trimming came from the DNA. The sample table shows 860,000 or so clones, and about 17% are seen once. Around 0.02% of the sample is held by the ten biggest clonotypes.

About this clone: Its antigen is still unknown. The input lacks base qualities; no much larger clone sits a single base away.

Results the study describes overall, beyond this receptor: PCR might favor shorter templates, but patient and control samples were amplified and corrected together, so any skew would affect both groups equally. Because cDNA was sequenced instead of genomic DNA, highly expressing activated cells could be over-represented, though the groups showed no difference in activation or CD3 levels. Patients with type 1 diabetes made fewer insertions and deleted more nucleotides at VDJ recombination sites, implying thymic rearrangement abnormalities. Only small numbers of individuals were included in the HLA sub-analyses, which left unresolved whether HLA type had any influence on TCRB rearrangement. In all four CD4+ subsets, TCRB CDR3 length was moderately but significantly shorter in type 1 diabetes patients. Naive, central memory and regulatory TCRB repertoires appeared to be more similar among patients than among healthy donors.

V loses 3 bases, J loses 4 bases, and the germline ends lie 9 bases apart. Measured from the cysteine to the phenylalanine, the CDR3 is 14 residues long. Of all the DNA, just the CDR3 is kept, 42 bases in frame from base 1. CDR1 is given as SGHTA and CDR2 as FQGNSA, both from the germline V gene. From each donor, a single peripheral blood sample of approximately 110 mL on average was drawn into heparinised tubes. A BD FACSAria II and a panel including CD45RO, CCR7, CD25, CD127, CD95 and CD27 were used to sort naive, central memory, regulatory and stem cell-like memory CD4+ T cells. A purity above 95% was achieved for all sorted populations. Right away, PBMCs were isolated by Lymphoprep density gradient centrifugation and were stained directly, with no culture step. So that batch effects would be minimized, each experiment stained and sorted samples in pairs, pairing one healthy donor with one patient.

The sample was naive CD4+ T cells from blood. In light of the paper, this sample's cell subset or site label describes: true naive CD4+ T cells. Recombination connected TRBV7-2 to TRBJ2-2, with the D gene too uncertain to name. This TCR came from a woman aged 18-29 years in good health. Here is the DNA: TGTGCCAGCAGCTTGGTGCGCCGCACCGGGGAGCTGTTTTTT. This encodes CASSLVRRTGELFF.